The 19 T cell receptor beta chains in this list originate from one sample, sequenced in a study of cytotoxic CD8 clonotypes in ibrutinib-treated CLL. This table comes from immunoSEQ multiplex PCR, and its TCRdb copy is limited to in-frame clones, with some not included. The sample lists approximately 200,000 clones, approximately 72% occurring once. Sample: PBMCs, taken after 24 months of ibrutinib treatment. The source of these receptors is a human donor with chronic lymphocytic leukemia.

This clone was seen a single time. This sequence joins TRBV30 and TRBJ2-2; D remains ambiguous. Germline CDR1 GTSNPN, CDR2 SVGIG (reference sequence). CDR3 length: 16 amino acids. Trimming pared 0 bases from V and 8 bases from J, leaving 19 bases between. CDR3 amino acids: CAWSVRAWAVGGELFF. CDR3 sequence (DNA): TGTGCCTGGAGTGTACGGGCGTGGGCAGTGGGTGGGGAGCTGTTTTTT.

The chain joins TRBV30 to TRBJ1-6; no reliable D call. Per the germline V gene, CDR1 is GTSNPN and CDR2 is SVGIG (reference sequence). The CDR3 consists of 13 residues. The DNA of the CDR3 is TGTGCGACGGAGAGCTCCTATAATTCACCCCTCCACTTT. This codes for CATESSYNSPLHF. Supplemented by reference TRBV30 and TRBJ1-6, the full variable domain reads SQTIHQWPATLVQPVGSPLSLECTVEGTSNPNLYWYRQAAGRGLQLLFYSVGIGQISSEVPQNLSASRPQDRQFILSSKKLLLSDSGFYLCATESSYNSPLHFGNGTRLTVT.

This chain joins TRBV2 and TRBJ2-7; D gene uncertain. The CDR3 spans 16 residues. Germline V gives CDR1 SNHLY, CDR2 FYNNEI. Trimming stripped 7 bases from V and 3 bases from J, with 22 bases between. The CDR3 loop is CASIKSQANPIYEQYF. CDR3 coding DNA: TGTGCCAGCATTAAGAGCCAGGCCAACCCAATCTACGAGCAGTACTTC.

This clone appeared a few times. This chain joins TRBV5-1 and TRBJ2-1; TRBD1 matches at 7 bases. The V gene's germline CDR1 is SGHRS and CDR2 YFSETQ. The CDR3 consists of 14 residues. Unmatched junction bases numbered 4, after V lost 2 bases and J lost 5 bases. DNA for the CDR3: TGCGCCAGCAGCTTACAGGGGTCCGACAATGAGCAGTTCTTC. It is translated as CASSLQGSDNEQFF.

Here the CDR3 DNA reads TGTGCCATCAGTGGAAACAGGGGGCCATTTCGGCAGGGGAACTATGGCTACACCTTC. Amino acids: CAISGNRGPFRQGNYGYTF. The rearrangement links TRBV10-3 to TRBJ1-2; TRBD1 agrees at 9 bases. The trim removed 4 bases at V and 2 bases at J, leaving 17 bases unmatched. The V gene's germline CDR1 is ENHRY and CDR2 SYGVKD. The CDR3 spans 19 residues.

The J gene is TRBJ2-2, the V gene TRBV10-3, with 8 bases lining up with TRBD2. Germline V gene sequence: CDR1 ENHRY, CDR2 SYGVKD. This CDR3 region has 16 residues. The ends lost 4 bases at V and 0 bases at J; junction bases unmatched: 4. CDR3 sequence (DNA): TGTGCCATCAGTGCAACTAGCGGTTCGAACACCGGGGAGCTGTTTTTT. It codes for CAISATSGSNTGELFF.

The chain combines TRBV7-9 with TRBJ2-5, with 12 bases that match TRBD1. Germline CDR1 is SEHNR and CDR2 is FQNEAQ (reference sequence). This CDR3 is 15 amino acids long. The ends lost 6 bases at V and 5 bases at J; junction bases unmatched: 7. The CDR3 nucleotides read TGTGCCAGCAGTTCGGGACAGGGGGCGCAGGAGACCCAGTACTTC. Amino acid sequence: CASSSGQGAQETQYF.

This clone appeared a single time. The DNA of the CDR3 is TGTGCCACCAGCGCCCGTCGACTAGCGGGGGTTGACAATGAGCAGTTCTTC. Translation gives CATSARRLAGVDNEQFF. The J gene is TRBJ2-1, the V gene TRBV15, with 12 bases aligning to TRBD2. The CDR3 spans 17 residues. Trimming took 5 bases from V and 5 from J; bases not matched to a gene: 10. CDR1 and CDR2 from the germline V gene are LNHNV and YYDKDF (reference sequence).

The chain has TRBV9 and TRBJ2-5; D is perhaps TRBD2 (5 bases). V shed 0 bases and J shed 5 bases, with 5 bases lying between them. The V gene's germline CDR1 is SGDLS and CDR2 YYNGEE. This CDR3 region has 12 residues. The CDR3 sequence: CASSVAGETQYF. The CDR3 DNA sequence: TGTGCCAGCAGCGTAGCGGGGGAGACCCAGTACTTC.

The chain employs TRBV5-6 and TRBJ2-1; D unclear. From germline, CDR1 is SGHDT and CDR2 YYEEEE. Trimming cost V 4 bases and J 7 bases, with 9 bases left between them. The length of the CDR3 is 12 residues. The CDR3: CASSTLLNEQFF. DNA of the CDR3: TGTGCCAGCAGCACCCTGCTAAATGAGCAGTTCTTC.

The chain employs TRBV9 and TRBJ2-1, with TRBD2 matching over 10 bases. This CDR3 contains 16 residues. The V segment lost 1 base and the J segment 6 bases; nucleotides outside the gene matches: 7. Germline values: CDR1 SGDLS, CDR2 YYNGEE. Written as DNA, the CDR3 is TGTGCCAGCAGCGTACCAAGCGGGAGGGCCGTCAATGAGCAGTTCTTC. Its protein is CASSVPSGRAVNEQFF. Full variable domain (remainder filled in from reference TRBV9 and TRBJ2-1): DSGVTQTPKHLITATGQRVTLRCSPRSGDLSVYWYQQSLDQGLQFLIQYYNGEERAKGNILERFSAQQFPDLHSELNLSSLELGDSALYFCASSVPSGRAVNEQFFGPGTRLTVL.

The V and J genes are TRBV11-2 and TRBJ2-2; 7 bases align to TRBD2. The CDR3 is made up of 14 amino acids. Trimming took 5 bases from V and 6 from J; bases not matched to a gene: 6. Per the germline V gene, CDR1 is SGHAT and CDR2 is FQNNGV. CDR3 nucleotide sequence: TGTGCCAGCAGCCCACGCACTAGCGCCGGGGAGCTGTTTTTT. Protein product: CASSPRTSAGELFF. The whole variable domain, remainder taken from reference TRBV11-2 and TRBJ2-2, is EAGVAQSPRYKIIEKRQSVAFWCNPISGHATLYWYQQILGQGPKLLIQFQNNGVVDDSQLPKDRFSAERLKGVDSTLKIQPAKLEDSAVYLCASSPRTSAGELFFGEGSRLTVL.

The V call is TRBV5-1, the J call TRBJ2-1; 9 bases map to TRBD2. This CDR3 region has 17 residues. Looked up from germline, CDR1 is SGHRS and CDR2 is YFSETQ. Unmatched junction bases numbered 9, after V lost 0 bases and J lost 5 bases. CDR3 bases: TGCGCCAGCAGCTTGGCCCTAGCGGGACTCTTAGACAATGAGCAGTTCTTC. This translates into CASSLALAGLLDNEQFF.

This clone appeared once. The CDR3: CASSLVASALMDTQYF. CDR3 coding DNA: TGTGCCAGCAGCTTAGTGGCTAGCGCCCTTATGGATACGCAGTATTTT. The V and J genes are TRBV7-6 and TRBJ2-3, with D possibly TRBD2 on 6 matching bases. Germline V gene sequence: CDR1 SGHVS, CDR2 FNYEAQ. This CDR3 is built from 16 residues. The ends were cut back, 1 base at V and 6 bases at J, with 17 bases in the middle.

The chain carries TRBV5-1 and TRBJ2-7; no definite D call. Trimming left V 4 bases short and J 0 bases short, with 11 bases between. This CDR3 contains 14 residues. CDR1 is SGHRS, CDR2 YFSETQ, per germline. Here the CDR3 reads CASSGSGRSYEQYF. The CDR3 coding sequence is TGCGCCAGCAGCGGGTCAGGACGCTCCTACGAGCAGTACTTC.

V usage is TRBV5-1 and J usage is TRBJ2-1, with 13 bases identical to TRBD2. The CDR3 has 14 residues. The ends lost 4 bases at V and 9 bases at J; junction bases unmatched: 4. The V gene's germline CDR1 is SGHRS and CDR2 YFSETQ. The CDR3, as DNA: TGCGCCAGCAGCGGGACTAGCGGGATGGTTGAGCAGTTCTTC. Its translation is CASSGTSGMVEQFF.

The chain is built from TRBV5-4 and TRBJ2-7, with 7 bases identical to TRBD2. The CDR3 is 14 residues long. Germline V gene lookup returns CDR1 SGHNT and CDR2 YYREEE (reference sequence). The junction had 6 bases not matched to a gene; V was cut back by 4 bases and J by 2 bases. The CDR3 spells CASSGGVAAYEQYF. CDR3 DNA: TGTGCCAGCAGCGGGGGGGTTGCTGCCTACGAGCAGTACTTC. The full variable domain, its missing parts supplied by reference TRBV5-4 and TRBJ2-7, is ETGVTQSPTHLIKTRGQQVTLRCSSQSGHNTVSWYQQALGQGPQFIFQYYREEENGRGNFPPRFSGLQFPNYSSELNVNALELDDSALYLCASSGGVAAYEQYFGPGTRLTVT.

The V and J genes are TRBV1 and TRBJ1-5. TRBV1 is a pseudogene segment. The CDR3 sequence is 12 residues long. The CDR3 coding sequence is TGCACCAGCAGCCTCAAGGCTCAGCCCCAGCATTTT. It yields the protein CTSSLKAQPQHF.

The genes are TRBV5-4 and TRBJ2-7; a weak D match, TRBD1 (6 bases). This CDR3 has 13 amino acids. Trimming shortened V by 4 bases and J by 2 bases, and 10 bases separated the two germline ends. Germline CDR1 and CDR2: SGHNT and YYREEE (reference sequence). The CDR3 loop reads CASSMRTAYEQYF. The CDR3 coding sequence is TGTGCCAGCAGCATGCGGACAGCCTACGAGCAGTACTTC.